This TCR beta chain was profiled in a study of T cells in Graves' hyperthyroidism and ophthalmopathy (dated by TCRdb to the late 2010s). Some background on the complete study: Peripheral blood samples were taken at initial diagnosis, before any treatment was given. To identify distinguishing TCR V-J signatures, a discovery cohort of about 100 patients was used, comprising 40 to 45 with Graves' ophthalmopathy and approximately 58 with stable Graves' hyperthyroidism. Whether ophthalmopathy could be predicted prospectively was tested in an independent validation cohort made up of 18 to 20 hyperthyroidism patients plus 17 patients who later progressed to ophthalmopathy. The approximately 97 discovery patients were randomly divided into training and test sets at a 7:3 ratio. In addition, the study compared T-cell repertoires in thyroid tissue and in blood from roughly 6 Graves' hyperthyroidism patients. After blood sampling, hyperthyroidism patients were treated with methimazole at a starting dose of 30 mg daily, and ophthalmopathy patients were treated with high-dose intravenous methylprednisolone. The paper describes TCR Vbeta CDR3 sequencing of around 140 peripheral blood samples, made up of 43 ophthalmopathy patients, over 70 hyperthyroidism patients and some 17 progressor patients.

Hyperthyroidism patients were newly diagnosed, had a disease duration of under 2 months, and were aged 18 to 65 years. Exclusion was applied to patients with uncontrolled infections, other autoimmune diseases, pregnancy or lactation. Diagnoses relied on clinical symptoms, serum thyroxine and TRAb, thyroid ultrasound and orbital computed tomography. Blood from progressor patients was collected at the time of first diagnosis with hyperthyroidism, before any ophthalmopathy symptoms had appeared. Ficoll-Paque density gradient centrifugation was used to isolate PBMCs from around 9.1 ml of fresh peripheral blood. Patients classed as progressors first received a Graves' hyperthyroidism diagnosis and then went on to develop ophthalmopathy during follow-up. Total RNA was extracted with Trizol reagent, and quality was checked on an Agilent 2100 Bioanalyzer. The TCR beta CDR3 regions were amplified from RNA transcripts. The TCR CDR3 was subjected to a first round of RT-PCR using the HTBI primer set and the Qiagen OneStep RT-PCR kit. The libraries were constructed in a second round of multiplex PCR and then size-selected and purified. Sequencing of the libraries was done on an Illumina HiSeq2000 using paired-end 100 bp reads. In the authors' own workflow: SOAPnuke was used to process the raw data, removing reads that contained adapters or uncalled bases, had a mean Phred below 15, or lacked an exact match to the constant primer or identifier. COPE v1.2.5 was used to merge high-quality paired reads, and clonotypes were defined as unique nucleotide sequences. MiTCR v1.1 was used to align the clonotypes against IMGT TRBV, TRBD and TRBJ reference segments. Only V-J combinations with frequency above 0.0001, covering 99% to 99.2% of repertoires, were analysed. The TCS score was defined as F50 (clonal expansion) divided by E x V (chaos), with BLOSUM62-based TCRdist calculated between CDR3 peptides within each V-J. Welch's t-statistics and random forest reduced roughly 540 V-J features to under 15, which were used in a naive Bayes classifier (R e1071). The public reads were reanalyzed by TCRdb: fastp trimming at Q25, MiXCR alignment, in-frame beta chains only. Entries that share a CDR3 protein sequence are merged under the most common genes and DNA. The V and J calls and clone size come from TCRdb's table, not from the authors' own analysis. This sample holds around 340,000 distinct CDR3 sequences; about a sixth were observed only once. The ten biggest clones cover roughly 35% of the sample.

The CDR3 covers 15 residues, taking in both the cysteine and the phenylalanine. Left in the record is the CDR3 DNA by itself, 45 bases read in frame from the first base. V loses 5 bases of germline sequence and J loses 0 bases, and the interval between the two ends is 13 bases. Points the paper makes about the study in general: No statistical method was used to set the sample size in advance, and investigators knew the group allocation. In cross-validation, a model built on a 13 V-J signature told ophthalmopathy apart from stable hyperthyroidism with about 90% sensitivity and about 81% specificity, and in testing the same model reached 80%/75%. In validation, progression to ophthalmopathy was predicted by the model with 70.59% sensitivity and around 75% specificity, a median of roughly 6 months before onset. Blood samples also contained most of the expanded thyroid clonotypes (frequency above 0.001), which suggests that blood repertoires may reflect thyroid immune responses.

At least ten counts were recorded for this clonotype. No antigen is known for it. No base quality values were provided; no much bigger clone lies one nucleotide off. This TCR derives from a woman between 25 and 40 years old with Graves' hyperthyroidism that later progressed to Graves' ophthalmopathy. Material for sequencing was blood. The chain couples TRBV12-3 or TRBV12-4 to TRBJ2-5; the D gene identity is not certain. The DNA sequence follows: TGTGCCAGCAGTCCCCCCGACTGGTACCAAGAGACCCAGTACTTC. Its product reads: CASSPPDWYQETQYF.